In this sample, the clone carrying this TCR beta chain turned up a few times. The target antigen is unknown. The isolated RNA, all of it, was reverse transcribed, so expressed TCRB transcripts were what got sequenced. Naive, central memory and regulatory T cell samples yielded a few million reads on average. Libraries were prepared by immunoSEQ multiplex PCR; TCRdb keeps only in-frame clonotypes and omits some of them. The sample holds about 650,000 clones, around 12% seen once. These data come from a study of beta chain features in type 1 diabetes. Study details: The study found patients and healthy donors alike in age, gender and cell yields. Sorted cells numbering roughly 100,000,000 were examined across all samples.

Whole-study findings and limits: Moderate but significant shortening of TCRB CDR3s was recorded in all four CD4+ subsets from Type 1 diabetes patients. Any HLA effect on TCRB rearrangement was left unresolved by small sub-analyses.

This CDR3 is 13 amino acids long. Germline V gene lookup returns CDR1 GTSNPN and CDR2 SVGIG (reference sequence). V shed 5 bases and J shed 1 base, with 9 bases lying between them. The sequence was collected from a man aged 30-40 years with type 1 diabetes. The chain carries TRBV30 and TRBJ1-5; D unresolved. Source material: naive CD4+ T cells from blood. For the CDR3, the DNA is TGTGCCTGGGCGATTCAGAGCAATCAGCCCCAGCATTTT. Residues: CAWAIQSNQPQHF.